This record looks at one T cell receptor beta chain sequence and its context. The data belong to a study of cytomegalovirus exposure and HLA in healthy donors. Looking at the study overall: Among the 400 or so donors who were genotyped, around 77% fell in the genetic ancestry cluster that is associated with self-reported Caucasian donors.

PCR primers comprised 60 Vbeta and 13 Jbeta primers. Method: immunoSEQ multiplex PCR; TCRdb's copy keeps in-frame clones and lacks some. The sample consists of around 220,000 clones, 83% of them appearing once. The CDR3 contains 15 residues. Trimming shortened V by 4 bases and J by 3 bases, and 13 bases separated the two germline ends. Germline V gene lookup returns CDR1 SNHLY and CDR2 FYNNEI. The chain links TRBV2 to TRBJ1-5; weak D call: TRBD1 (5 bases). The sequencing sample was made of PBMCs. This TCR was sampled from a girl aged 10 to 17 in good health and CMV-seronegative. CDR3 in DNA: TGTGCCAGCAGTGGCCCTCTGACAGACAATCAGCCCCAGCATTTT. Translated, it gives CASSGPLTDNQPQHF.